These 6 T cell receptor beta chains came from one sample sequenced in a study of blood T cell repertoires in COVID-19. Assay used: immunoSEQ multiplex PCR; TCRdb lists only in-frame clones, some missing. The data hold around 180,000 clones, with about 84% observed a single time. The material sequenced was PBMCs or T cells enriched from blood (not recorded which). These receptors all stem from a man aged 45-65 years who had recovered from COVID-19.

The V and J genes are TRBV7-9 and TRBJ1-2; TRBD1 matches 9 bases. Germline CDR1 is SEHNR and CDR2 is FQNEAQ (reference sequence). The CDR3 spans 15 residues. V gave up 5 bases and J gave up 2 bases; unmatched junction bases: 6. The CDR3 loop is CASSPRDRVNYGYTF. CDR3 DNA: TGTGCCAGCAGCCCTAGGGACAGGGTGAACTATGGCTACACCTTC.

This sequence joins TRBV7-2 and TRBJ1-1; D remains unclear. The CDR3 has 13 amino acids. V shed 3 bases and J shed 4 bases, with 9 bases lying between them. Germline V gene lookup returns CDR1 SGHTA and CDR2 FQGNSA. This chain's CDR3 is CASSFPFPTEAFF. CDR3 sequence (DNA): TGTGCCAGCAGCTTCCCCTTTCCCACTGAAGCTTTCTTT.

The chain links TRBV7-9 to TRBJ2-7; 9 bases align to TRBD1. V lost 5 bases, J lost 3 bases, and 8 bases stayed unmatched. The germline V gene has CDR1 SEHNR and CDR2 FQNEAQ (reference sequence). The CDR3 length is 15 residues. The CDR3 coding sequence is TGTGCCAGCAGCGCGGGACAGGGTATGCGCTACGAGCAGTACTTC. It translates to CASSAGQGMRYEQYF.

The chain uses TRBV3-1 (or the pseudogene TRBV3-2) and TRBJ2-1; 7 nucleotides line up with TRBD2. Germline CDR1 is LGHDT and CDR2 is YNNKEL (reference sequence). CDR3 size: 11 residues. V shed 4 bases, J shed 12 bases, and the junction held 3 bases outside the gene matches. The CDR3 region is CASSRDYLQFF. In DNA form, the CDR3 reads TGTGCCAGCAGCCGGGACTACCTGCAGTTCTTC.

This clone was seen a handful of times. CDR3 protein: CARRHRDWNIQYF. The CDR3 nucleotides are TGTGCCAGACGCCACAGGGATTGGAACATTCAGTACTTC. V usage is TRBV27 and J usage is TRBJ2-4; D may be TRBD1 (6 bases). The CDR3 extends over 13 amino acids. Trimming shortened V by 9 bases and J by 7 bases, and 16 bases separated the two germline ends. CDR1 and CDR2 (germline): MNHEY, SMNVEV (reference sequence).

The V and J genes are TRBV7-3 and TRBJ2-2; TRBD1 matches at 9 bases. The CDR3 sequence is 17 residues long. Germline V gene lookup returns CDR1 SGHTA and CDR2 FQGTGA. With V trimmed by 2 bases and J by 5 bases, 9 bases remained unmatched. The CDR3 sequence is CASSLGAGTGPTGELFF. CDR3 DNA: TGTGCCAGCAGCTTAGGTGCCGGGACAGGGCCTACCGGGGAGCTGTTTTTT. The complete variable domain, with remaining parts taken from reference TRBV7-3 and TRBJ2-2, reads GAGVSQTPSNKVTEKGKYVELRCDPISGHTALYWYRQSLGQGPEFLIYFQGTGAADDSGLPNDRFFAVRPEGSVSTLKIQRTERGDSAVYLCASSLGAGTGPTGELFFGEGSRLTVL.